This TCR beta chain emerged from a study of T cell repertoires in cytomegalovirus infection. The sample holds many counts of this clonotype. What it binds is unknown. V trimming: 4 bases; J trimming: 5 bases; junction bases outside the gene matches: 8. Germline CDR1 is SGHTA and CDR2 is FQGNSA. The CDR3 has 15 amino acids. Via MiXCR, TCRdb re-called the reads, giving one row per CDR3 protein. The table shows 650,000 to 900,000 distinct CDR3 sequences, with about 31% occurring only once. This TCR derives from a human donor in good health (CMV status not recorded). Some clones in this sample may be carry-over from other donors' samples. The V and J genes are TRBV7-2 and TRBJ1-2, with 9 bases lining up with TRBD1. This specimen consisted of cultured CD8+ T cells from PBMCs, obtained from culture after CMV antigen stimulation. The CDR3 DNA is TGTGCCAGCAGCTACGGGACAGGGAGGGCGTATGGCTACACCTTC. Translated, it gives CASSYGTGRAYGYTF.